The TCR beta chain described here comes from a study of cytomegalovirus exposure and HLA in healthy donors. On this clone: What it binds is unknown.

Primers: 60 Vbeta forward and 13 Jbeta reverse. The assay was immunoSEQ multiplex PCR, and TCRdb's table has in-frame clones only and misses some. Counted here are some 140,000 clones, about two thirds occurring once; the ten biggest clones make up over 4%. Study-level findings and limits: Reportedly, cytomegalovirus status was diagnosed with high sensitivity and specificity. Relative to equally common others, HLA-associated TCR beta chains showed greater clonal expansion in a later analysis. Data from an earlier analysis indicated that most TCR beta V segments were productive either about 87% or about 30% of the time.

The sequence derives from a man aged 50-60 years in good health and CMV-seropositive. Sequenced sample: PBMCs.

Here the CDR3 DNA reads TGTGCCAGCACTAATAACCCGGGACAGGGGTATGGCTACACCTTC. Encoded protein: CASTNNPGQGYGYTF. The chain is built from TRBV6-1 and TRBJ1-2; 10 bases agree with TRBD1. The V and J ends lost 7 bases and 5 bases, in that order; junction bases with no gene match: 10. The germline CDR1 and CDR2 sequences are MNHNS and SASEGT. The CDR3 runs to 15 residues.